This T cell receptor beta chain was observed in a study of cytomegalovirus exposure and HLA in healthy donors. Study-level findings and limits: The study recorded 164 TCR beta chains that were cytomegalovirus-associated. Cytomegalovirus status, reportedly, was diagnosed with high specificity and sensitivity by the classifier.

V gave up 6 bases and J gave up 10 bases, with 15 bases separating them. Germline-derived CDR1 and CDR2 are DFQATT and SNEGSKA (reference sequence). This CDR3 region has 11 residues. TCRdb keeps only in-frame clones here, not all; method: immunoSEQ multiplex PCR. The top ten hold 2% to 3% of the sample, which has some 170,000 clones, 86% seen once. Separate from the roughly 720-subject first cohort, the 120-subject validation cohort was the one that the donors belonged to. A remark on this clone: Antigen specificity is unknown.

The chain employs TRBV20-1 and TRBJ1-1; D unclear. The TCR sequence derives from a man between 18 and 29 years old in good health and CMV-seropositive. Sequencing input: PBMCs. The CDR3: CSAYVSGRAFF. The DNA for the CDR3 is TGCAGTGCCTATGTTAGCGGGAGAGCTTTCTTT.